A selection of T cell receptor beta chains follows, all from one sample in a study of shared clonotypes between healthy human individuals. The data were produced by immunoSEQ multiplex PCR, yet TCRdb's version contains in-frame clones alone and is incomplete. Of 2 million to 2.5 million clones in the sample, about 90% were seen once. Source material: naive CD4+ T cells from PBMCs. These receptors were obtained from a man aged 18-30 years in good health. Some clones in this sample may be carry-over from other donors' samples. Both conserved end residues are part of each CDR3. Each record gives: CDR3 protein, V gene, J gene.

CDR3 protein: CAIIGQENTGELFF; V gene: TRBV10-3; J gene: TRBJ2-2
CDR3 protein: CASSPLGGETQYF; V gene: TRBV18; J gene: TRBJ2-5
CDR3 protein: CASSGTALNTEAFF; V gene: TRBV6-1; J gene: TRBJ1-1
CDR3 protein: CASSLGTGGGQPQHF; V gene: TRBV7-9; J gene: TRBJ1-5
CDR3 protein: CASSQVLSTDTQYF; V gene: TRBV4-1; J gene: TRBJ2-3
CDR3 protein: CASTRDKQETQYF; V gene: TRBV28; J gene: TRBJ2-5
CDR3 protein: CASSAKMGGAAVSGNTIYF; V gene: TRBV7-8; J gene: TRBJ1-3
CDR3 protein: CASTRQGGRAYNEQFF; V gene: TRBV28; J gene: TRBJ2-1
CDR3 protein: CASSEGISTLGGYTF; V gene: TRBV6-1; J gene: TRBJ1-2
CDR3 protein: CTRQIYEQYF; V gene: TRBV27; J gene: TRBJ2-7
CDR3 protein: CATSLRAGDHPDTQYF; V gene: TRBV7-2; J gene: TRBJ2-3
CDR3 protein: CASSEYPTDTQYF; V gene: TRBV6-4; J gene: TRBJ2-3
CDR3 protein: CASSIVGSTEAFF; V gene: TRBV19; J gene: TRBJ1-1
CDR3 protein: CASSLDVGTGSVEQYF; V gene: TRBV5-1; J gene: TRBJ2-7
CDR3 protein: CASSLIAGDTQYF; V gene: TRBV11-2; J gene: TRBJ2-3
CDR3 protein: CASSDAPGQGPGELFF; V gene: TRBV6-1; J gene: TRBJ2-2
CDR3 protein: CASSPGNSYEQYF; V gene: TRBV7-9; J gene: TRBJ2-7
CDR3 protein: CASSEFRSLDTQYF; V gene: TRBV6-1; J gene: TRBJ2-3
CDR3 protein: CASSEGLDTQYF; V gene: TRBV6-5; J gene: TRBJ2-3
CDR3 protein: CASSRTGTLGKTQYF; V gene: TRBV28; J gene: TRBJ2-5
CDR3 protein: CASSYAASSDYTF; V gene: TRBV6-5; J gene: TRBJ1-2
CDR3 protein: CASSTLGTPGRGNTIYF; V gene: TRBV27; J gene: TRBJ1-3
CDR3 protein: CASREGLAGAHEQYF; V gene: TRBV27; J gene: TRBJ2-7
CDR3 protein: CSPRGNRANTEAFF; V gene: TRBV29-1; J gene: TRBJ1-1
CDR3 protein: CASSPQGQGSYGYTF; V gene: TRBV7-2; J gene: TRBJ1-2
CDR3 protein: CASSSDGRGTDTQYF; V gene: TRBV28; J gene: TRBJ2-3
CDR3 protein: CASGFSAGDVLGTDTQYF; V gene: TRBV12-5; J gene: TRBJ2-3
CDR3 protein: CASALLQETQYF; V gene: TRBV2; J gene: TRBJ2-5
CDR3 protein: CASSEQWGTNTEAFF; V gene: TRBV5-1; J gene: TRBJ1-1
CDR3 protein: CASSSESSGQHGYTF; V gene: TRBV28; J gene: TRBJ1-2
CDR3 protein: CASSPRPSTVSYF; V gene: TRBV7-6; J gene: TRBJ2-5
CDR3 protein: CASSQVRDQYGYTF; V gene: TRBV4-2; J gene: TRBJ1-2